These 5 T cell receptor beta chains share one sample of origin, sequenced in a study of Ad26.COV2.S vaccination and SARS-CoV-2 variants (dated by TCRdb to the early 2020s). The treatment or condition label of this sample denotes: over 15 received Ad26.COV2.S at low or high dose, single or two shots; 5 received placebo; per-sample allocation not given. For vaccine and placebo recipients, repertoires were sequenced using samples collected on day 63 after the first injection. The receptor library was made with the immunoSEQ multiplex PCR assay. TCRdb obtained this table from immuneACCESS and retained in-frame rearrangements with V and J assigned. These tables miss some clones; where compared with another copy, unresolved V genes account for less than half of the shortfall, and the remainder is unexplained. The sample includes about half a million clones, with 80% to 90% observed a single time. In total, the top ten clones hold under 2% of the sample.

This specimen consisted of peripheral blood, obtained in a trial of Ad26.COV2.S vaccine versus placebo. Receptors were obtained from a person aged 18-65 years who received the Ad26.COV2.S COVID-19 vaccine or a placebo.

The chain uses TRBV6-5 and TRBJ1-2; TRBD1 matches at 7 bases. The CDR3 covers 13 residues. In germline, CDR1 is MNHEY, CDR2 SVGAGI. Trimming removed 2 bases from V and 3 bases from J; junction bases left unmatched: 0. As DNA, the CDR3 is TGTGCCAGCAGTTACGGGACAGACTATGGCTACACCTTC. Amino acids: CASSYGTDYGYTF.

CDR3 bases: TGTGCCAGCGGCGGAAAAGAGACCCAGTACTTC. Amino acids: CASGGKETQYF. The chain has TRBV7-9 and TRBJ2-5; no clear D gene. Per germline, CDR1 SEHNR and CDR2 FQNEAQ (reference sequence). This CDR3 spans 11 amino acids. V lost 8 bases, J lost 3 bases, and 7 bases lay in between.

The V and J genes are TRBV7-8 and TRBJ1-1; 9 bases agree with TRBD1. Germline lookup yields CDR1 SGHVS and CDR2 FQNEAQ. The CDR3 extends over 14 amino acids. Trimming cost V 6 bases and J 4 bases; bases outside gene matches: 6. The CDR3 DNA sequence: TGTGCCAGCAGACCCAGGGACAGGGCCACTGAAGCTTTCTTT. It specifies CASRPRDRATEAFF.

CDR3 region: CASSMGIQYSNQPQHF. For the CDR3, the DNA is TGTGCCAGCAGTATGGGGATCCAGTATAGCAATCAGCCCCAGCATTTT. The chain carries TRBV3-1 (or the pseudogene TRBV3-2) and TRBJ1-5; D not certain. Between the trimmed V and J ends, which lost 6 bases and 0 bases, there was a span of 15 bases. Germline CDR1 LGHDT, CDR2 YNNKEL (reference sequence). The CDR3 has 16 amino acids.

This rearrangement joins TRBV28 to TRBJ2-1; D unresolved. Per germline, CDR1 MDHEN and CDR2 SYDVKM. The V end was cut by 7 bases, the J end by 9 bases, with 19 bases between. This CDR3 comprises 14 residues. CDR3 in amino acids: CASTLNLLNGEQFF. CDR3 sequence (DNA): TGTGCCAGCACCCTGAACTTACTTAACGGTGAGCAGTTCTTC.